The 9 T cell receptor beta chains listed next were all sequenced from one sample in a study of T cell responses to AZD1222 COVID-19 vaccine. The method was immunoSEQ multiplex PCR; TCRdb's version includes in-frame clones alone and lacks a portion of them. The data hold roughly 190,000 clones, with 85% to 95% observed a single time. This material consisted of peripheral blood, taken on day 0 of AZD1222 vaccination. These receptors all stem from an adult in good health.

V gene TRBV27 combines with J gene TRBJ1-4, with a tentative D call TRBD1 (6 bases). The CDR3 contains 14 residues. From germline, CDR1 is MNHEY and CDR2 SMNVEV (reference sequence). Deletions cut 5 bases from V and 2 bases from J, with 9 bases between. CDR3 protein: CASSLGGTNEKLFF. As DNA, the CDR3 is TGTGCCAGCAGTCTAGGGGGGACTAATGAAAAACTGTTTTTT.

As regards this clone: Other DNA sequences in this sample translate to the same CDR3. The chain is built from TRBV2 and TRBJ1-1; D is possibly TRBD1 (5 bases). CDR3 size: 14 residues. V was shortened by 1 base and J by 2 bases, with 8 bases between the two germline ends. Germline V gene lookup returns CDR1 SNHLY and CDR2 FYNNEI. The CDR3 DNA sequence: TGTGCCAGCAGTGAAGGACAGCTCAACACTGAAGCTTTCTTT. Its translation: CASSEGQLNTEAFF.

The chain recombines TRBV7-6 with TRBJ2-2; unclear D gene. The CDR3 sequence is 12 residues long. The germline CDR1 and CDR2 sequences are SGHVS and FNYEAQ. V was shortened by 10 bases and J by 3 bases, with 9 bases between the two germline ends. The CDR3 protein is CATTPDTGELFF. CDR3 nucleotide sequence: TGTGCCACCACCCCCGACACCGGGGAGCTGTTTTTT.

The rearrangement links TRBV7-9 to TRBJ1-1; TRBD1 is a possible D gene (5 bases). CDR3 length: 15 residues. Trimming removed 0 bases at V and 6 bases at J, with 14 bases between. From germline, CDR1 is SEHNR and CDR2 FQNEAQ (reference sequence). CDR3 residues: CASSLALGGSAEAFF. For the CDR3, the DNA is TGTGCCAGCAGCTTAGCGTTGGGGGGATCTGCTGAAGCTTTCTTT.

This chain links TRBV6-5 with TRBJ2-7; no firm D call. From germline, CDR1 is MNHEY and CDR2 SVGAGI. The CDR3 runs 12 residues. Trimming stripped 6 bases from V and 8 bases from J, with 14 bases between. The CDR3 sequence is CASSKQQIQQYF. The CDR3 DNA is TGTGCCAGCAGCAAACAGCAAATCCAGCAGTACTTC.

DNA for the CDR3: TGTGCCAGCAGTCCAAGTGGAGGAAACACCATATATTTT. This gives the protein CASSPSGGNTIYF. The chain has TRBV27 and TRBJ1-3; no definite D call. Germline CDR1 and CDR2: MNHEY and SMNVEV (reference sequence). V was trimmed by 5 bases and J by 4 bases, leaving 9 bases between them. The CDR3 totals 13 residues.

The chain is built from TRBV24-1 and TRBJ1-2; TRBD1 matches 10 bases. V lost 10 bases, J lost 1 base, and 8 bases stayed unmatched. The CDR3 covers 15 residues. CDR1 and CDR2 (germline): KGHDR, SFDVKD. CDR3 residues: CATKAGQGINYGYTF. CDR3 nucleotide sequence: TGTGCCACAAAGGCGGGACAGGGGATTAACTATGGCTACACCTTC.

V usage is TRBV5-4 and J usage is TRBJ2-1, with D unresolved. V dropped 2 bases and J dropped 0 bases, with 6 bases sitting between them. This CDR3 comprises 14 residues. Germline CDR1 is SGHNT and CDR2 is YYREEE (reference sequence). This chain's CDR3 is CASSLTSSYNEQFF. CDR3 nucleotides: TGTGCCAGCAGCTTAACAAGCTCCTACAATGAGCAGTTCTTC. The variable domain in full, with the rest retrieved from reference TRBV5-4 and TRBJ2-1, is ETGVTQSPTHLIKTRGQQVTLRCSSQSGHNTVSWYQQALGQGPQFIFQYYREEENGRGNFPPRFSGLQFPNYSSELNVNALELDDSALYLCASSLTSSYNEQFFGPGTRLTVL.

This clone showed up just once. The V call is TRBV5-1, the J call TRBJ2-5; 8 nucleotides align to TRBD2. The CDR3 is made up of 15 amino acids. V gave up 4 bases and J gave up 8 bases; unmatched junction bases: 13. Germline values: CDR1 SGHRS, CDR2 YFSETQ. In DNA, the CDR3 is TGCGCCAGCAGCCCAGCGGGGGCTAGCCCGGAAACCCAGTACTTC. Its translation is CASSPAGASPETQYF.